This entry describes one T cell receptor (beta chain). Subsets obtained from CD4+ cells comprised CD45RA+ naive and CD45RA-negative memory cells. This sample was included in a study of shared clonotypes between healthy human individuals. Looking at the study overall: Per donor, three plates held CD4 naive cells, three held CD4 memory, two held CD8 naive and one held CD8 memory.

Original methodology: Filtering was not the same, since immunoSEQ gave junction-only sequences without quality scores. Using immunoSEQ multiplex PCR, the repertoire was profiled, and TCRdb retains in-frame clones only, with some absent. V, J and clone size reflect that table, while D and trimming were determined from the DNA. This sample has about 670,000 clones, with roughly 70% found just once. The TCR originated in a woman aged 25 to 39 in good health. Sequencing was done on a sample of memory CD4+ T cells sorted from blood. Subset here: CD45RA-negative fraction.

Here the CDR3 DNA reads TGTGCCAGCAACCCGGACTCTCCCACCGGGGAGCTGTTTTTT. Amino acids: CASNPDSPTGELFF. The chain has TRBV6-6 and TRBJ2-2, with D perhaps matching TRBD2 (5 bases). The CDR3 loop spans 14 amino acids. The V end was cut by 7 bases, the J end by 4 bases, with 13 bases between. From germline, CDR1 is MNHNY and CDR2 SVGAGI (reference sequence).